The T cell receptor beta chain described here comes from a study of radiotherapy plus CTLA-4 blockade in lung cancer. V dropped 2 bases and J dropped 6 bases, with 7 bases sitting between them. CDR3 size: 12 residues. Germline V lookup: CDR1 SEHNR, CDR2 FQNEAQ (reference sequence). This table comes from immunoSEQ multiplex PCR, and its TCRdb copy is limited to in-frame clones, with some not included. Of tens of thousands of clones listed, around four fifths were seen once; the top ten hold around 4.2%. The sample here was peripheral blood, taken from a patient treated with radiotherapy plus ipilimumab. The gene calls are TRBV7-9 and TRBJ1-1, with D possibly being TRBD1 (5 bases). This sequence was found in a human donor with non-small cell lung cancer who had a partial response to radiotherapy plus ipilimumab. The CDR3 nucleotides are TGTGCCAGCAGCTTACGACAGTCTGAAGCTTTCTTT. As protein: CASSLRQSEAFF.